Included here is one TCR beta chain sequence, with context. Its antigen has not been determined. No DNA is shown, since the ends of the CDR3 on it are uncertain; the CDR3 is the one TCRdb lists. This specimen's time point label, per the study, means: before trial treatment. Donors were enrolled in RACIN, a single-arm phase I dose-escalation trial combining nivolumab, ipilimumab, aspirin, low-dose cyclophosphamide and low-dose radiotherapy. Patients were eligible if they had advanced solid tumors that were TIL-negative. The CDR3 has 22 amino acids, counting the end cysteine and phenylalanine. CDR1 and CDR2 were assigned from the germline V gene as SGHRS and YFSETQ. This sample is part of a study of low-dose radiotherapy and immunotherapy resistance in tumors (dated by TCRdb to between 2022 and 2023). Background for the entire study: In Cohort 1, 0.5 Gy per fraction was delivered every 2 weeks, and a total PTV dose of 6.5 Gy was prescribed. For Cohort 2, the dose was 1 Gy per fraction given every two weeks, adding up to 13 Gy in total across 26 weeks. Nivolumab and ipilimumab were both given intravenously, with nivolumab at a 240 mg flat dose every two weeks and ipilimumab at 1 mg/kg every six weeks. Every two weeks, patients got intravenous cyclophosphamide at 200 mg/m2, given one day ahead of each radiation and immunotherapy administration. Patients took aspirin 300 mg orally once daily for four cycles, starting on cycle 1 day 1. No randomization into treatment groups was done for the people taking part in the trial. Eight patients were included in the translational analysis: three from the first dose cohort and the first five from the second dose cohort.

Sequencing instrument: Illumina HiSeq 2500. To make first-strand cDNA, Superscript III was used along with a set of TRAV- and TRBV-specific primers so that both the TCRalpha and TCRbeta chains were covered. TCRs were amplified for about 20 PCR cycles with Phusion, using a constant-region primer paired with the adapter attached to the V primers. Isolated mRNA was amplified with the MessageAmp II aRNA Amplification Kit, using an approximately 16-hour in vitro transcription at 37°C. mRNA for TCR sequencing was isolated with the Dynabeads mRNA DIRECT Purification Kit. Indexed Illumina adapters were added in a second Phusion PCR of 20 to 30 cycles, after which AMPure XP beads were used to purify the products. The published analysis was carried out like this. Using custom Perl scripts, TCR sequences that encoded the same protein were pooled, out-of-frame sequences were dropped, and the abundance of each clonotype was calculated. TCR sequences supported by only a single read were excluded from analysis. Among the metrics used to describe the repertoires were Shannon entropy, Gini index, clonality, richness, and the frequency of TCRs shared between repertoires. Through fastp at Q25 and MiXCR, TCRdb rebuilt clones from the public reads, retaining in-frame beta chains. Rows merge per CDR3 protein into single entries with the most common DNA and genes. The V and J calls shown here were made by TCRdb, not taken from the authors' results. Across this sample there are over 70,000 distinct CDR3 sequences, with more than 25% seen only once. The ten largest clones capture over 8.5% of the sample.

The receptor was derived from a female donor with ovarian cancer. The sequences come from PBMCs, collected before treatment. In this chain, TRBV5-1 is recombined with TRBJ1-2. The CDR3 here reads CASTNQTSMYLCASSLGYGYTF.